One sample yielded the 32 T cell receptor beta chains listed below, sequenced in a study of T-cell reconstitution after alpha-beta-depleted transplantation in children. The authors prepared the TCRbeta library with unique molecular identifiers. TCRdb reanalysed the PCR reads using MiXCR and keeps one entry per CDR3 protein. Of roughly 76,000 distinct CDR3 sequences listed, 11% are singletons. Sequenced here: PBMCs, sampled before TCRalphabeta/CD19-depleted stem cell transplant. These receptors were collected from a boy aged 5 to 17 with acute myeloid leukemia, due to receive a stem cell transplant.

About this clonotype: A read error may explain this, as a much larger clone is one base away. The chain couples TRBV27 to TRBJ2-2, with TRBD1 as a possible D gene (6 bases). The CDR3 is 14 residues long. Germline V gene lookup returns CDR1 MNHEY and CDR2 SMNVEV (reference sequence). CDR3: CASRTAANTRELFF. The CDR3 DNA reads as TGTGCCAGCCGGACAGCGGCGAACACCCGGGAGCTGTTTTTT.

Ten or more counts support this clonotype. The DNA of the CDR3 is TGCGCCAGCAGCTTAGCGATGGAGACCCAGTACTTC. It encodes CASSLAMETQYF. The chain uses TRBV5-1 and TRBJ2-5; D is undetermined. Trimming removed 2 bases from V and 5 bases from J, with 7 bases in between. CDR3 length equals 12 residues. CDR1 is SGHRS and CDR2 is YFSETQ in the germline V gene.

V is TRBV6-5 and J is TRBJ2-2; D gene unclear. V was shortened by 7 bases and J by 7 bases, with 13 bases between the two germline ends. Germline lookup yields CDR1 MNHEY and CDR2 SVGAGI. This CDR3 comprises 13 residues. The CDR3 sequence is CASTGNLGGELFF. CDR3 sequence (DNA): TGTGCCAGCACTGGAAACCTGGGCGGGGAGCTGTTTTTT.

The gene calls are TRBV12-3 or TRBV12-4 and TRBJ2-1; D gene ambiguous. The CDR3 spans 11 residues. V lost 3 bases, J lost 9 bases, and 6 bases lay in between. The CDR3 DNA reads TGTGCCAGCAGTTTTCTCAGTGAGCAGTTCTTC. Its translation is CASSFLSEQFF.

This clonotype was found many times. The rearrangement uses TRBV7-3 and TRBJ2-7, with 12 bases aligning to TRBD2. Germline values: CDR1 SGHTA, CDR2 FQGTGA. This CDR3 spans 15 amino acids. V trimming: 2 bases; J trimming: 1 base; junction bases outside the gene matches: 0. CDR3 nucleotide sequence: TGTGCCAGCAGCTTACTAGCGGGAGGGTCCTACGAGCAGTACTTC. Protein product: CASSLLAGGSYEQYF.

This clonotype was detected ten times or more. The V gene is TRBV7-2, the J gene TRBJ2-3, with D hard to call. Per the germline V gene, CDR1 is SGHTA and CDR2 is FQGNSA. The CDR3 loop spans 14 amino acids. Trimming took 5 bases from V and 6 from J, leaving 15 bases between them. CDR3 sequence: CASSLVSRSDTQYF. The CDR3 coding sequence is TGTGCCAGCAGCCTCGTTAGTAGGTCGGATACGCAGTATTTT.

There are many counts of this clonotype. V usage is TRBV20-1 and J usage is TRBJ1-5; TRBD1 matches 10 bases. The CDR3 loop spans 13 amino acids. With 7 bases clipped from V and 7 bases from J, the junction kept 7 bases outside the gene matches. Germline assignment: CDR1 DFQATT and CDR2 SNEGSKA (reference sequence). The CDR3 bases are TGCAGTGTCCCCGGGACAGGGGACCAGCCCCAGCATTTT. It specifies CSVPGTGDQPQHF.

There are many counts of this clonotype. V and J are TRBV11-2 and TRBJ1-1; D gene unclear. The CDR3 covers 16 residues. The V gene's germline CDR1 is SGHAT and CDR2 FQNNGV. The V gene lost 5 bases and the J gene lost 5 bases, with 21 bases spanning the gap. The CDR3 here is CASSPESLWGGTEAFF. The CDR3 bases are TGTGCCAGCAGCCCGGAAAGTCTTTGGGGAGGGACTGAAGCTTTCTTT.

This clonotype was picked up many times. V usage is TRBV7-9 and J usage is TRBJ2-5; 9 bases line up with TRBD1. Germline values: CDR1 SEHNR, CDR2 FQNEAQ (reference sequence). This CDR3 spans 13 amino acids. V was pared by 6 bases and J by 3 bases, with 2 bases of the junction left unmatched. DNA for the CDR3: TGTGCCAGCAGGTGGACAGGGGAAGAGACCCAGTACTTC. Amino acids: CASRWTGEETQYF. Based on the CDR3 plus reference TRBV7-9 and TRBJ2-5, the full variable domain is DTGVSQNPRHKITKRGQNVTFRCDPISEHNRLYWYRQTLGQGPEFLTYFQNEAQLEKSRLLSDRFSAERPKGSFSTLEIQRTEQGDSAMYLCASRWTGEETQYFGPGTRLLVL.

Many counts were recorded for this clonotype. The genes are TRBV29-1 and TRBJ2-7; D possibly uses TRBD1 or TRBD2 (5 bases each). The CDR3 loop spans 13 amino acids. Germline V gives CDR1 SQVTM, CDR2 ANQGSEA. Trimming removed 4 bases from V and 2 bases from J, with 12 bases in between. The CDR3 reads CSVAGLGAYEQYF. The CDR3 coding sequence is TGCAGCGTTGCGGGGTTAGGGGCCTACGAGCAGTACTTC.

In this sample, this clonotype turned up many times. This chain uses TRBV7-6 with TRBJ2-3; 13 nucleotides align to TRBD2. CDR3 length equals 18 residues. Per germline, CDR1 SGHVS and CDR2 FNYEAQ. With 1 base clipped from V and 5 bases from J, the junction kept 9 bases outside the gene matches. The CDR3 nucleotides are TGTGCCAGCAGCTTAGTCCTAATCGGACTAGCGGGGGAAGATACGCAGTATTTT. The encoded protein is CASSLVLIGLAGEDTQYF.

CDR3 sequence reads: CASSLGTKLAGVPNEQFF. CDR3 DNA: TGCGCCAGCAGCTTAGGAACTAAACTAGCGGGAGTTCCGAATGAGCAGTTCTTC. The chain uses TRBV5-1 and TRBJ2-1, with TRBD2 identical over 11 bases. The V and J ends lost 2 bases and 7 bases, in that order; junction bases with no gene match: 14. Germline CDR1 is SGHRS and CDR2 is YFSETQ. The CDR3 loop spans 18 amino acids.

This clonotype has a count of ten or more. This chain links TRBV12-3 or TRBV12-4 with TRBJ1-5; tentatively, D is TRBD1 (6 bases). The germline V and J ends were trimmed by 5 bases and 2 bases, with 13 bases remaining between them. This CDR3 spans 15 amino acids. In nucleotides, the CDR3 is TGTGCCAGCAGTCCACAGGCAGGGGGCAATCAGCCCCAGCATTTT. Translating gives CASSPQAGGNQPQHF.

With regard to this clonotype: A much more abundant neighbour one base away suggests this may be a read error. The chain links TRBV12-3 or TRBV12-4 to TRBJ2-5; 10 nucleotides agree with TRBD1. CDR3 length equals 18 residues. DNA for the CDR3: TGTGACAGCAGCCGGGACAGGGGAGGGTTGAGGGGCCAAGAGACCCAGTACTTC. Its translation: CDSSRDRGGLRGQETQYF.

In its sample, this clonotype was seen many times. CDR3 region: CATSRQGRPGSYNEQFF. CDR3 nucleotide sequence: TGTGCCACCAGCAGACAGGGGCGGCCAGGGTCCTACAATGAGCAGTTCTTC. The V call is TRBV15, the J call TRBJ2-1, with D possibly being TRBD1 (6 bases). The germline V and J ends were trimmed by 2 bases and 1 base, with 15 bases remaining between them. The CDR3 length is 17 residues. Germline CDR1 and CDR2: LNHNV and YYDKDF (reference sequence).

In this sample, this clonotype turned up many times. The genes are TRBV10-1 and TRBJ2-2; a possible D gene is TRBD1 (6 bases). Trimming pared 4 bases from V and 7 bases from J, leaving 16 bases between. The CDR3 extends over 15 amino acids. CDR1 is WNHNN, CDR2 SYGVQD, per germline (reference sequence). CDR3 amino acids: CASSAGQGIGGELFF. CDR3 sequence (DNA): TGCGCCAGCAGTGCGGGGCAGGGGATCGGCGGGGAGCTGTTTTTT.

Only a few counts were recorded for this clonotype. The chain uses TRBV15 and TRBJ2-7; D gene uncertain. The germline V and J ends were trimmed by 3 bases and 3 bases, with 15 bases remaining between them. The germline V gene has CDR1 LNHNV and CDR2 YYDKDF (reference sequence). The CDR3 contains 15 residues. In nucleotides, the CDR3 is TGTGCCACCAGCAGTCTGTCACTCCTCGGCTACGAGCAGTACTTC. Translated, it gives CATSSLSLLGYEQYF.

Ten or more counts support this clonotype. The chain carries TRBV28 and TRBJ2-1; a possible D gene is TRBD1 (5 bases). The length of the CDR3 is 14 residues. V was shortened by 6 bases and J by 1 base, with 10 bases between the two germline ends. In germline, CDR1 is MDHEN, CDR2 SYDVKM. CDR3 bases: TGTGCCAGCAGAGACAGAACTTCCTACAATGAGCAGTTCTTC. It specifies CASRDRTSYNEQFF.

This clonotype was picked up many times. The gene calls are TRBV5-1 and TRBJ2-6; TRBD1 aligns across 7 bases. The V and J ends lost 4 bases and 11 bases, in that order; junction bases with no gene match: 6. Germline V gene sequence: CDR1 SGHRS, CDR2 YFSETQ. This CDR3 has 13 residues. The CDR3 reads CASSPTGVDVLTF. The CDR3 region has the DNA TGCGCCAGCAGCCCCACAGGGGTGGACGTCCTGACTTTC.

This clonotype was picked up a small number of times. This sequence joins TRBV7-8 and TRBJ2-7; D is unresolved. Per germline, CDR1 SGHVS and CDR2 FQNEAQ. The CDR3 loop spans 13 amino acids. Deletions cut 1 base from V and 6 bases from J, with 10 bases between. The CDR3 loop reads CASSLVGQLEQYV. As DNA, the CDR3 is TGTGCCAGCAGCTTAGTCGGCCAGCTCGAGCAGTACGTC.

In this sample, this clonotype turned up many times. The gene calls are TRBV7-8 and TRBJ2-1; D is possibly TRBD2 (7 bases). The germline gives CDR1 SGHVS, CDR2 FQNEAQ. V was cut by 5 bases and J by 6 bases, with 17 bases left in between. The CDR3 contains 15 residues. CDR3 amino acids: CASSVGGAPLNEQFF. Here the CDR3 DNA reads TGTGCCAGCAGCGTAGGGGGGGCCCCACTCAATGAGCAGTTCTTC.

This clonotype was detected many times. V usage is TRBV12-3 or TRBV12-4 and J usage is TRBJ2-7; D gene uncertain. V lost 10 bases and J lost 4, with 17 bases in between. The length of the CDR3 is 13 residues. CDR3 coding DNA: TGTGCCACTTCCAGGACCCGTACGTACGAGCAGTACTTC. Translating it yields CATSRTRTYEQYF.

This clonotype was counted many times. The rearrangement uses TRBV11-2 and TRBJ2-5; 10 nucleotides line up with TRBD1. Germline CDR1 is SGHAT and CDR2 is FQNNGV. The CDR3 has 14 residues. Unmatched junction bases numbered 3, after V lost 3 bases and J lost 5 bases. The CDR3 here is CASSLTGGGETQYF. CDR3 nucleotides: TGTGCCAGCAGCTTGACAGGGGGCGGGGAGACCCAGTACTTC.

This clonotype appeared many times. The chain recombines TRBV29-1 with TRBJ2-2; 7 bases match TRBD2. Germline V gene data show CDR1 as SQVTM and CDR2 as ANQGSEA. CDR3 length: 14 amino acids. Trimming cost V 5 bases and J 6 bases; bases outside gene matches: 9. The CDR3 bases are TGCAGCGTTCTGATCGGGGGAGGGCCCGGGGAGCTGTTTTTT. This sequence encodes CSVLIGGGPGELFF.

This clonotype was picked up many times. This sequence joins TRBV20-1 and TRBJ2-3, with TRBD2 matching over 7 bases. Germline V gene lookup returns CDR1 DFQATT and CDR2 SNEGSKA (reference sequence). The CDR3 covers 16 residues. V gave up 1 base and J gave up 0 bases; unmatched junction bases: 7. The CDR3 spells CSARALLALSTDTQYF. The CDR3 DNA follows: TGCAGTGCTAGAGCCCTACTAGCGCTAAGCACAGATACGCAGTATTTT.

About this clonotype itself: A read error is possible here, since a much larger clone lies one base away. V and J are TRBV2 and TRBJ2-7, with unresolved D. The length of the CDR3 is 14 residues. V lost 2 bases, J lost 3 bases, and 11 bases lay in between. Germline CDR1 is SNHLY and CDR2 is FYNNEI. CDR3 sequence (DNA): TGTGCCAGCAGTGAAAGGCTGTCTAACTACGAGCAGTACTTC. It yields the protein CASSERLSNYEQYF.

This clonotype appeared many times. The chain links TRBV6-5 to TRBJ2-5; weak D call: TRBD1 (5 bases). The germline V gene encodes CDR1 MNHEY and CDR2 SVGAGI. Trimming pared 4 bases from V and 2 bases from J, leaving 5 bases between. This CDR3 contains 12 residues. The CDR3 DNA reads as TGTGCCAGCAGTTCAGGGCAAGAGACCCAGTACTTC. It codes for CASSSGQETQYF.

The chain employs TRBV6-5 and TRBJ2-5; unclear D gene. Trimming took 0 bases from V and 5 from J, leaving 13 bases between them. Germline CDR1 MNHEY, CDR2 SVGAGI. CDR3 length: 15 amino acids. CDR3 in DNA: TGTGCCAGCAGTTACTCGACGCCCGGTGGGGAGACCCAGTACTTC. The encoded protein is CASSYSTPGGETQYF.

A word on this clonotype: Likely a read error: the CDR3 ends without its conserved phenylalanine or tryptophan. The J gene is TRBJ2-2, the V gene TRBV7-9; tentatively, D is TRBD1 (6 bases). The CDR3 is 15 residues long. V was clipped by 5 bases and J by 0 bases, with 10 bases between them. Germline CDR1 is SEHNR and CDR2 is FQNEAQ (reference sequence). The CDR3 region has the DNA TGTGCCAGCAGCCTGACAGGAGCGAACACCGGGGAGCTGTTTTTA. Translation: CASSLTGANTGELFL.

The chain combines TRBV27 with TRBJ1-1, with D unresolved. Germline V gives CDR1 MNHEY, CDR2 SMNVEV (reference sequence). CDR3 length equals 14 residues. Trimming shortened V by 4 bases and J by 6 bases, and 15 bases separated the two germline ends. The CDR3 DNA reads TGTGCCAGCAGTTGGGGAGGAGCGGTTGCTGAAGCTTTCTTT. Translating gives CASSWGGAVAEAFF.

At least ten counts were recorded for this clonotype. The junction and the germline gene differ at one end; a read error may be behind it. The chain employs TRBV12-3 or TRBV12-4 and TRBJ2-1; 8 bases match TRBD2. The CDR3 consists of 14 residues. DNA for the CDR3: TGTGCCAGCAGTTTCCGGGGGGGCTACGATGAGCAGTTCTTC. Translated, it gives CASSFRGGYDEQFF.

The table lists this clonotype with many counts. This chain links TRBV29-1 with TRBJ2-2, with a tentative D call TRBD2 (5 bases). Trimming stripped 4 bases from V and 5 bases from J, with 8 bases between. The CDR3 loop spans 12 amino acids. Per germline, CDR1 SQVTM and CDR2 ANQGSEA. The CDR3 region is CSVVTGTGELFF. The CDR3 region has the DNA TGCAGCGTTGTTACGGGGACCGGGGAGCTGTTTTTT.